One sample yielded the 26 T cell receptor beta chains listed below, sequenced in a study of T cells after yellow fever vaccination. TCRdb passed the 5' RACE reads through MiXCR, listing each CDR3 protein once. The sample contains fewer than 85,000 distinct CDR3 sequences, 7.7% of which appear only once. The material was CD8+ T cells sorted from PBMCs, obtained on the day of the yellow fever booster vaccination. These receptors were obtained from a man under 40 who received the YFV17D yellow fever vaccine.

This clonotype was picked up a small number of times. The chain combines TRBV12-3 or TRBV12-4 with TRBJ2-1; the D gene could be TRBD1 or TRBD2 (5 bases each). Trimming removed 5 bases at V and 8 bases at J, with 16 bases between. The CDR3 totals 14 residues. Here the CDR3 reads CASSPQGEFDEQFF. In DNA, the CDR3 is TGTGCCAGCAGTCCCCAGGGAGAATTCGATGAGCAGTTCTTC.

This clonotype has a handful of counts. The chain carries TRBV12-5 and TRBJ2-5; D is undetermined. Germline lookup yields CDR1 LGHNT and CDR2 FRNRAP. The CDR3 extends over 14 amino acids. Trimming shortened V by 2 bases and J by 1 base, and 8 bases separated the two germline ends. The CDR3 protein is CASGLLFTQETQYF. CDR3 nucleotides: TGTGCTAGTGGTTTGTTATTCACCCAAGAGACCCAGTACTTC.

The gene calls are TRBV12-3 or TRBV12-4 and TRBJ1-2, with 9 bases that match TRBD1. The CDR3 has 13 residues. V lost 6 bases, J lost 6 bases, and 5 bases stayed unmatched. The CDR3 loop is CASSPQGAHGYTF. The CDR3 DNA reads as TGTGCCAGCAGCCCACAGGGGGCTCATGGCTACACCTTC.

This clonotype has more than one count but fewer than ten. The chain combines TRBV12-3 or TRBV12-4 with TRBJ2-7; D not certain. There are 12 residues in the CDR3. The V gene lost 6 bases and the J gene lost 5 bases, with 11 bases spanning the gap. The CDR3 DNA is TGTGCCAGCAGGCTCGGAAGGAACGAGCAGTACTTC. Protein: CASRLGRNEQYF.

This chain links TRBV9 with TRBJ2-3, with D perhaps being TRBD1 or TRBD2 (5 bases each). This CDR3 comprises 14 residues. Per germline, CDR1 SGDLS and CDR2 YYNGEE. V was shortened by 0 bases and J by 6 bases, with 11 bases between the two germline ends. The CDR3 sequence is CASSVDRTLDTQYF. As DNA, the CDR3 is TGTGCCAGCAGCGTAGACAGGACTCTCGATACGCAGTATTTT.

This clonotype has ten or more counts. The chain carries TRBV29-1 and TRBJ2-2; 13 positions agree with TRBD2. J gave up 6 bases and V 6 bases, and 22 bases lay outside the gene matches. Per germline, CDR1 SQVTM and CDR2 ANQGSEA. The CDR3 is made up of 20 amino acids. The CDR3 DNA is TGCAGCGTCCTGCTATTCGCCGGGACTAGCGGGATCGTAACTCCCGGGGAGCTGTTTTTT. It encodes CSVLLFAGTSGIVTPGELFF.

This clonotype was seen a few times. V and J are TRBV6-1 and TRBJ1-5; tentatively, D is TRBD1 (6 bases). The germline CDR1 and CDR2 sequences are MNHNS and SASEGT. The CDR3 sequence is 17 residues long. The germline V and J ends were trimmed by 5 bases and 0 bases, with 17 bases remaining between them. The CDR3 protein is CASSPYWTAYSNQPQHF. The CDR3 DNA follows: TGTGCCAGCAGTCCCTATTGGACAGCGTATAGCAATCAGCCCCAGCATTTT.

The chain is built from TRBV20-1 and TRBJ2-5; no reliable D call. This CDR3 spans 14 amino acids. CDR1 and CDR2 (germline): DFQATT, SNEGSKA (reference sequence). V was shortened by 3 bases and J by 2 bases, with 13 bases between the two germline ends. The CDR3: CSASPKLGQETQYF. The CDR3 coding sequence is TGCAGTGCTAGCCCTAAGCTGGGGCAAGAGACCCAGTACTTC.

This clonotype was detected only a few times. This rearrangement joins TRBV28 to TRBJ2-1; 7 bases fit TRBD1. The V gene end was trimmed by 5 bases and the J gene end by 2 bases; junction bases not matched to a gene: 9. The V gene's germline CDR1 is MDHEN and CDR2 SYDVKM. The CDR3 contains 16 residues. CDR3 protein: CASSLNRDSPYNEQFF. CDR3 sequence (DNA): TGTGCCAGCAGTCTTAACCGGGACAGCCCCTACAATGAGCAGTTCTTC.

CDR3 loop: CASSWVGPGGQETQYF. In DNA, the CDR3 is TGTGCCAGCAGCTGGGTGGGCCCGGGAGGACAAGAGACCCAGTACTTC. The chain couples TRBV11-2 to TRBJ2-5; 7 nucleotides align to TRBD2. The CDR3 consists of 16 residues. The germline gives CDR1 SGHAT, CDR2 FQNNGV. The trim removed 4 bases at V and 2 bases at J, leaving 10 bases unmatched.

V and J are TRBV11-2 and TRBJ2-7; 8 bases are a match to TRBD1. Trimming cost V 3 bases and J 2 bases; bases outside gene matches: 0. Germline loops: CDR1 SGHAT, CDR2 FQNNGV. The CDR3 extends over 13 amino acids. The CDR3 coding sequence is TGTGCCAGCAGCTTGACAGGGGCCTACGAGCAGTACTTC. Protein sequence: CASSLTGAYEQYF.

This clonotype was seen ten or more times. The CDR3 spells CASSSRPPSYTGELFF. For the CDR3, the DNA is TGTGCCAGCAGCTCGCGGCCCCCGAGTTACACCGGGGAGCTGTTTTTT. This chain uses TRBV7-9 with TRBJ2-2; no clear D. Germline V gene data show CDR1 as SEHNR and CDR2 as FQNEAQ (reference sequence). This CDR3 has 16 amino acids. V lost 4 bases and J 3 bases, leaving 15 bases between the germline ends.

The chain recombines TRBV20-1 with TRBJ2-1; TRBD1 matches 7 bases. This CDR3 has 14 residues. Germline loops: CDR1 DFQATT, CDR2 SNEGSKA (reference sequence). J was trimmed by 8 bases and V by 3 bases; bases with no gene match: 10. The CDR3 spells CSASQDRVRDEQFF. The CDR3 DNA reads TGCAGTGCTAGCCAAGACAGGGTTAGGGATGAGCAGTTCTTC.

This sequence joins TRBV29-1 and TRBJ2-7; TRBD1 or TRBD2 may be the D gene (5 bases each). The germline V gene encodes CDR1 SQVTM and CDR2 ANQGSEA. This CDR3 has 12 residues. With 7 bases removed from V and 3 bases from J, the gap between germline ends came to 13 bases. The CDR3 sequence: CSAGDGDYEQYF. The CDR3 bases are TGCAGCGCCGGGGACGGCGACTACGAGCAGTACTTC.

This clonotype was seen a handful of times. This rearrangement joins TRBV12-3 or TRBV12-4 to TRBJ1-1, with 7 bases that match TRBD1. J was trimmed by 0 bases and V by 4 bases; bases with no gene match: 20. This CDR3 is 20 amino acids long. The CDR3 nucleotides read TGTGCCAGCAGTTCTTATCCGGGGGGACAGTGGAGGGGCATGAACACTGAAGCTTTCTTT. Its translation: CASSSYPGGQWRGMNTEAFF.

The J gene is TRBJ2-3, the V gene TRBV20-1, with 11 bases that match TRBD2. CDR1 and CDR2 (germline): DFQATT, SNEGSKA (reference sequence). The CDR3 extends over 15 amino acids. V shed 3 bases, J shed 2 bases, and the junction held 4 bases outside the gene matches. As DNA, the CDR3 is TGCAGTGCTAGGCCGGGACTAGCGGACACAGATACGCAGTATTTT. Amino acid sequence: CSARPGLADTDTQYF.

This clonotype was found a few times. The rearrangement joins TRBV5-1 to TRBJ1-5, with unresolved D. The CDR3 contains 13 residues. V was shortened by 0 bases and J by 9 bases, with 10 bases between the two germline ends. Germline V gives CDR1 SGHRS, CDR2 YFSETQ. Here the CDR3 reads CASSLDPIGPQHF. CDR3 nucleotides: TGCGCCAGCAGCTTGGACCCTATTGGGCCCCAGCATTTT.

This clonotype has ten or more counts. V is TRBV20-1 and J is TRBJ2-1; TRBD2 matches at 9 bases. The CDR3 has 14 residues. Germline trimming cut 3 bases from V and 1 base from J; bases unmatched to any gene: 1. Germline CDR1 is DFQATT and CDR2 is SNEGSKA (reference sequence). The CDR3 here is CSARTSGSYNEQFF. In DNA form, the CDR3 reads TGCAGTGCTAGGACTAGCGGATCCTACAATGAGCAGTTCTTC.

The gene calls are TRBV30 and TRBJ2-7; D remains unclear. The CDR3 is 12 amino acids. V lost 2 bases to trimming and J lost 2 bases, with 7 bases between them. The germline V gene has CDR1 GTSNPN and CDR2 SVGIG (reference sequence). For the CDR3, the DNA is TGTGCCTGGAGTCCAGGAGCCTACGAGCAGTACTTC. It translates to CAWSPGAYEQYF.

This clonotype was seen a few times. The V call is TRBV29-1, the J call TRBJ2-1, with 10 bases lining up with TRBD2. Per the germline V gene, CDR1 is SQVTM and CDR2 is ANQGSEA. This CDR3 region has 14 residues. The trim removed 4 bases at V and 6 bases at J, leaving 6 bases unmatched. CDR3 residues: CSVVGLAGANEQFF. CDR3 in DNA: TGCAGCGTTGTGGGTCTAGCGGGAGCCAATGAGCAGTTCTTC.

This clonotype showed up many times. V and J are TRBV11-2 and TRBJ2-1; 8 nucleotides align to TRBD2. The germline V gene encodes CDR1 SGHAT and CDR2 FQNNGV. The junction had 11 bases not matched to a gene; V was cut back by 2 bases and J by 2 bases. The CDR3 consists of 18 residues. The CDR3 reads CASSLNGVGRAPYNEQFF. The CDR3 nucleotides read TGTGCCAGCAGCTTAAACGGGGTCGGGAGGGCGCCCTACAATGAGCAGTTCTTC.

This chain connects TRBV28 to TRBJ2-7; either TRBD1 or TRBD2 may supply D (5 bases each). The germline V and J ends were trimmed by 10 bases and 6 bases, with 19 bases remaining between them. From germline, CDR1 is MDHEN and CDR2 SYDVKM. CDR3 length equals 13 residues. The CDR3 DNA is TGTGCCACCGCCCGGGACGCTCCCCTCGAGCAGTACTTC. It encodes CATARDAPLEQYF.

This chain joins TRBV20-1 and TRBJ2-3; 10 positions match TRBD2. Per germline, CDR1 DFQATT and CDR2 SNEGSKA (reference sequence). The CDR3 sequence is 14 residues long. V lost 3 bases, J lost 4 bases, and 4 bases stayed unmatched. The CDR3 region is CSARSGLAADTQYF. CDR3 DNA sequence: TGCAGTGCTAGGTCCGGACTAGCGGCAGATACGCAGTATTTT.

V is TRBV11-1 and J is TRBJ2-3, with a possible D match to TRBD2 (6 bases). Germline CDR1 reads SGHAT; CDR2 reads FQDESV (reference sequence). Trimming removed 5 bases at V and 5 bases at J, with 29 bases between. This CDR3 has 19 residues. CDR3 in DNA: TGTGCCAGCAGCCATCTCGGGACTCGTAGCCGTGTGGAAGTAGATACGCAGTATTTT. Protein: CASSHLGTRSRVEVDTQYF.

This rearrangement joins TRBV29-1 to TRBJ2-7; TRBD1 is a possible D gene (7 bases). The germline V gene has CDR1 SQVTM and CDR2 ANQGSEA. Trimming pared 7 bases from V and 2 bases from J, leaving 12 bases between. This CDR3 region has 12 residues. The CDR3 reads CSAGGQTYEQYF. The DNA for the CDR3 is TGCAGCGCCGGGGGACAGACCTACGAGCAGTACTTC.

The chain recombines TRBV10-3 with TRBJ2-5; the match to TRBD2 covers 7 bases. CDR3 size: 15 residues. CDR1 is ENHRY and CDR2 is SYGVKD in the germline V gene. J lost 4 bases, V lost 4 bases, and 9 bases had no gene match. The CDR3 is CAISGPGLDGETQYF. For the CDR3, the DNA is TGTGCCATCAGTGGCCCAGGACTAGACGGAGAGACCCAGTACTTC.